The 19 T cell receptor beta chains below come from one sample, sequenced in a study of blood T cells in healthy people across ages. A sample-barcoded 5' primer and a J-beta primer mix were used in a second PCR of roughly 7 to 11 cycles. TCRdb re-called the 5' RACE reads through MiXCR, storing one row per CDR3 protein. The table shows 1.5 million to 2 million distinct CDR3 sequences, with about two fifths occurring only once. The sample consisted of blood. These receptors were taken from a human donor in good health.

This clonotype came up many times. The chain joins TRBV29-1 to TRBJ2-7, with a tentative D call TRBD1 (6 bases). V was cut by 0 bases and J by 2 bases, with 8 bases left in between. The germline gives CDR1 SQVTM, CDR2 ANQGSEA. The length of the CDR3 is 13 residues. The CDR3 protein is CSVEETGPYEQYF. For the CDR3, the DNA is TGCAGCGTTGAAGAAACAGGGCCCTACGAGCAGTACTTC.

As regards this clonotype: The junction shows a germline mismatch at one end, possibly a read error. The gene calls are TRBV7-7 and TRBJ1-5; no clear D gene. CDR1 and CDR2 from the germline V gene are SSHAT and FNYEAQ (reference sequence). This CDR3 comprises 16 residues. CDR3 in DNA: TGTGCTAGCAGCTTAGTCCAGACCATTAGCAATCAGCCCCAGCATTTT. Protein: CASSLVQTISNQPQHF. Complete variable domain (other parts from reference TRBV7-7 and TRBJ1-5): GAGVSQSPRYKVTKRGQDVTLRCDPISSHATLYWYQQALGQGPEFLTYFNYEAQPDKSGLPSDRFSAERPEGSISTLTIQRTEQRDSAMYRCASSLVQTISNQPQHFGDGTRLSIL.

This rearrangement joins TRBV25-1 to TRBJ2-3; 9 bases match TRBD2. The germline CDR1 and CDR2 sequences are MGHDK and SYGVNS. The CDR3 runs 17 residues. Trimming removed 0 bases from V and 2 bases from J; junction bases left unmatched: 6. As DNA, the CDR3 is TGTGCCAGCAGTGAATATAGCGGCGGGGGGGCCACAGATACGCAGTATTTT. It specifies CASSEYSGGGATDTQYF.

This rearrangement joins TRBV28 to TRBJ1-5; possible D gene TRBD1, 6 bases. CDR1 and CDR2 (germline): MDHEN, SYDVKM. CDR3 length: 16 amino acids. V was cut by 4 bases and J by 0 bases, with 13 bases left in between. CDR3 nucleotides: TGTGCCAGCAGTTCACAGGGAACATATAGCAATCAGCCCCAGCATTTT. Amino acids: CASSSQGTYSNQPQHF.

J is TRBJ2-4 and V is TRBV14; no firm D call. The J call may be incorrect, as the DNA end agrees better with TRBJ2-7. The CDR3 is 15 amino acids. CDR1 SGHDN and CDR2 FVKESK come from the germline V gene. The CDR3 DNA reads as TGTGCCAGCAGCCAAGACCTCGCTAGGACGAACGAGCAGTACTTC. Translating it yields CASSQDLARTNEQYF.

This clonotype was seen more than once but under ten times. The chain is built from TRBV5-4 and TRBJ1-4; D is undetermined. CDR3 size: 14 residues. Germline-derived CDR1 and CDR2 are SGHNT and YYREEE (reference sequence). V was pared by 1 base and J by 6 bases, with 10 bases between. The CDR3 DNA is TGTGCCAGCAGCTTGTCCTCGGGAGATGAAAAACTGTTTTTT. It yields the protein CASSLSSGDEKLFF.

Concerning this clonotype itself: The germline gene is not matched at one end of the junction; a read error may be the cause. The rearrangement joins TRBV6-2 or TRBV6-3 to TRBJ1-4; tentatively, D is TRBD1 (5 bases). The CDR3 consists of 12 residues. From germline, CDR1 is MNHEY and CDR2 SVGEGT. CDR3 nucleotides: TGTACCAGCATGGGGGGACCCGGAAAACTGTTTTTT. Translation gives CTSMGGPGKLFF.

In its sample, this clonotype was seen a few times. This chain joins TRBV27 and TRBJ2-5, with D possibly being TRBD2 (6 bases). This CDR3 contains 11 residues. Germline lookup yields CDR1 MNHEY and CDR2 SMNVEV (reference sequence). Trimming stripped 5 bases from V and 7 bases from J, with 8 bases between. The CDR3 DNA sequence: TGTGCCAGCAGTACGGGAGCGACCCAGTACTTC. Its translation is CASSTGATQYF.

This clonotype has ten or more counts. The chain employs TRBV29-1 and TRBJ2-5; TRBD2 might be the D (6 bases). Germline V CDR1 and CDR2: SQVTM, ANQGSEA. Between the trimmed V and J ends, which lost 3 bases and 4 bases, there was a span of 15 bases. The CDR3 consists of 14 residues. CDR3 region: CSVDLASVGETQYF. The CDR3 region has the DNA TGCAGCGTTGACCTAGCGTCCGTTGGAGAGACCCAGTACTTC.

This clonotype was counted many times. This rearrangement joins TRBV5-1 to TRBJ2-5; D is unresolved. CDR1 SGHRS and CDR2 YFSETQ come from the germline V gene. The CDR3 length is 14 residues. Trimming pared 0 bases from V and 2 bases from J, leaving 8 bases between. The CDR3 protein is CASSLADGQETQYF. The CDR3 DNA sequence: TGCGCCAGCAGCTTGGCCGATGGTCAAGAGACCCAGTACTTC.

As to this clonotype: Given a much more abundant clone one base away, this may be a read error. The rearrangement links TRBV29-1 to TRBJ2-6; TRBD1 aligns across 8 bases. The CDR3 is 16 amino acids. Germline V gives CDR1 SQVTM, CDR2 ANQGSEA. The CDR3 nucleotides are TGCAGCGTCTTTGGACAGGGCGAAACTGGGGCCAACGTCCCGACTTTC. It yields the protein CSVFGQGETGANVPTF.

The V and J genes are TRBV29-1 and TRBJ2-5, with TRBD2 matching over 12 bases. Germline V gene sequence: CDR1 SQVTM, CDR2 ANQGSEA. The trim removed 3 bases at V and 2 bases at J, leaving 1 base unmatched. There are 14 residues in the CDR3. The CDR3 loop reads CSVDLAGGQETQYF. CDR3 bases: TGCAGCGTTGACCTAGCGGGGGGGCAAGAGACCCAGTACTTC.

This clonotype was detected a few times. This sequence joins TRBV7-2 and TRBJ2-1, with D possibly being TRBD2 (7 bases). This CDR3 has 17 residues. Germline values: CDR1 SGHTA, CDR2 FQGNSA. Trimming left V 4 bases short and J 9 bases short, with 25 bases between. CDR3 sequence reads: CASSWGGGARILGEQFF. CDR3 sequence (DNA): TGTGCCAGCAGCTGGGGGGGCGGGGCGAGAATTCTCGGTGAGCAGTTCTTC.

The chain joins TRBV12-3 or TRBV12-4 to TRBJ1-2; 9 bases fit TRBD1. V was pared by 3 bases and J by 7 bases, with 12 bases of the junction left unmatched. This CDR3 is 16 amino acids long. CDR3 protein: CASSFRVGGQGSGYTF. The CDR3 DNA reads as TGTGCCAGCAGTTTCCGGGTGGGTGGACAGGGGAGTGGCTACACCTTC.

This clonotype was seen ten or more times. The rearrangement uses TRBV7-2 and TRBJ2-3; TRBD2 aligns across 7 bases. Trimming took 2 bases from V and 5 from J; bases not matched to a gene: 7. Germline CDR1 is SGHTA and CDR2 is FQGNSA. This CDR3 is built from 15 residues. CDR3 sequence (DNA): TGTGCCAGCAGCTTAAGGGGAGGGTTAGGAGATACGCAGTATTTT. This encodes CASSLRGGLGDTQYF.

This clonotype came up once. This sequence may be a read error, since a much larger clone differs from it by one base. The rearrangement links TRBV10-3 to TRBJ2-7; no clear D gene. Germline V gene lookup returns CDR1 ENHRY and CDR2 SYGVKD. The CDR3 sequence is 14 residues long. CDR3 loop: CAIREWQVGKEQYF. In DNA form, the CDR3 reads TGTGCCATCAGGGAGTGGCAGGTCGGTAAGGAGCAGTACTTC.

The chain joins TRBV7-9 to TRBJ1-1; the match to TRBD1 covers 8 bases. The CDR3 sequence is 14 residues long. V was clipped by 3 bases and J by 6 bases; unmatched bases: 6. Germline V gene data show CDR1 as SEHNR and CDR2 as FQNEAQ (reference sequence). The CDR3 coding sequence is TGTGCCAGCAGCTTGTTACAGGGGGACGCTGAAGCTTTCTTT. Its protein product is CASSLLQGDAEAFF.

This clonotype was counted many times. The rearrangement links TRBV12-3 or TRBV12-4 to TRBJ1-4; D possibly corresponds to TRBD1 (5 bases). Trimming stripped 3 bases from V and 8 bases from J, with 7 bases between. The length of the CDR3 is 12 residues. The CDR3 DNA follows: TGTGCCAGCAGTTTCTGGGGCGAAAAACTGTTTTTT. It specifies CASSFWGEKLFF.

The chain couples TRBV29-1 to TRBJ2-2; D perhaps matches TRBD2 (6 bases). V gave up 4 bases and J gave up 1 base, with 10 bases separating them. The CDR3 loop spans 14 amino acids. CDR1 SQVTM and CDR2 ANQGSEA come from the germline V gene. The CDR3 sequence: CSVVRGMNTGELFF. CDR3 DNA: TGCAGCGTTGTTCGGGGGATGAACACCGGGGAGCTGTTTTTT.